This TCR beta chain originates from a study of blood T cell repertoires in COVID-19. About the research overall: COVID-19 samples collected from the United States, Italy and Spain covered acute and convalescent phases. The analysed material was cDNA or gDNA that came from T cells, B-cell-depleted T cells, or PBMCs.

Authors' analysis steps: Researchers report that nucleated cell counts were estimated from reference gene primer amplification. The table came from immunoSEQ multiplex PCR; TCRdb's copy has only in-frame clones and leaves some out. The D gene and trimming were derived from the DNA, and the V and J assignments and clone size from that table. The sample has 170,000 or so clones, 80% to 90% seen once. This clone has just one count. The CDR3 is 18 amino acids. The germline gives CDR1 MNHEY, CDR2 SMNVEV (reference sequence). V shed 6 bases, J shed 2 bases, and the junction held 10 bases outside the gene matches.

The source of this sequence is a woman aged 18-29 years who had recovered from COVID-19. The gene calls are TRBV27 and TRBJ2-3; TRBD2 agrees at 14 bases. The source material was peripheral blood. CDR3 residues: CASSRRLAGGLSTDTQYF. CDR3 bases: TGTGCCAGCAGCCGAAGACTAGCGGGAGGGCTGTCCACAGATACGCAGTATTTT.